This TCR beta chain was profiled in a study of blood T cell repertoires in COVID-19. Original processing methods: By means of reference gene primer amplification, nucleated cell counts were estimated. The data were produced by immunoSEQ multiplex PCR, yet TCRdb's version contains in-frame clones alone and is incomplete. D and trimming come from the DNA, and the V and J calls and clone size come from that table. Of approximately 240,000 clones in the sample, 70% to 90% are singletons; the top ten hold 2% to 2.5%. In this sample, this clone turned up once. The V gene end was trimmed by 7 bases and the J gene end by 2 bases; junction bases not matched to a gene: 7. CDR3 length: 15 residues. The germline CDR1 and CDR2 sequences are MRHNA and SNTAGT.

This receptor was taken from a woman aged 35 to 49 who had recovered from COVID-19. The V gene is TRBV6-4, the J gene TRBJ1-4; 7 bases line up with TRBD1. Material: peripheral blood. Here the CDR3 DNA reads TGTGCCAGCAAGCGACAGGGTGGCACTAATGAAAAACTGTTTTTT. Protein product: CASKRQGGTNEKLFF.